Sequencing of this TCR beta chain was carried out in a study of monozygotic twins with inflammatory bowel disease. From the 5' RACE reads, TCRdb lists one entry per CDR3 protein and no DNA. The sample has about 350,000 distinct CDR3 sequences. Study-level findings and limits: By inverse Simpson index, TCRbeta diversity was lower in IBD patients than in healthy co-twins. The existence of one strong signal or clonotype linked to IBD lacked support. Compared with healthy twins, IBD patients shared fewer clonotypes with others, especially with disease activity.

Germline CDR1 is DFQATT and CDR2 is SNEGSKA (reference sequence). The CDR3 runs 13 residues. Points on this clonotype: The target antigen is unknown.

The chain combines TRBV20-1 with TRBJ1-1; the D gene TCRdb calls, TRBD1, cannot be checked with no DNA. This TCR came from a human donor with ulcerative colitis or Crohn's disease, or a healthy co-twin of an affected twin (not recorded which). The sequencing input was blood. The CDR3 loop reads CSAATGLNTEAFF.